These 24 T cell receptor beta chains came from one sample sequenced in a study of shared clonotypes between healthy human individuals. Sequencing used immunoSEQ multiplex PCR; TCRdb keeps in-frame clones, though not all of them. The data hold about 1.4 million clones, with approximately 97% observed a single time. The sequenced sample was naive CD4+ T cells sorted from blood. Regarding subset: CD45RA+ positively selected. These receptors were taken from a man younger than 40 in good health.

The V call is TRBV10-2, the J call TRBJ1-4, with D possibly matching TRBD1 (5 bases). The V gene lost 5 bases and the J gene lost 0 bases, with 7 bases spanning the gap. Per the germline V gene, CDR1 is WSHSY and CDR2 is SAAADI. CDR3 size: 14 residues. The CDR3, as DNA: TGCGCCAGCAGTTGGGGGACAACTAATGAAAAACTGTTTTTT. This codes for CASSWGTTNEKLFF.

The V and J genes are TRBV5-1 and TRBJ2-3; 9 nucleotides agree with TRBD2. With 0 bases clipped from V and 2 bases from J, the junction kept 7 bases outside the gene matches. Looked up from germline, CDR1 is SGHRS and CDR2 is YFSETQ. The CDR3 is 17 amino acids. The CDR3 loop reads CASSLGASGTPTDTQYF. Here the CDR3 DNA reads TGCGCCAGCAGCTTGGGGGCTAGCGGGACCCCCACAGATACGCAGTATTTT.

CDR3 in amino acids: CASRDSGRTLFQETQYF. CDR3 DNA sequence: TGTGCCAGCAGGGATAGCGGGAGGACCCTATTCCAAGAGACCCAGTACTTC. This chain joins TRBV5-4 and TRBJ2-5; 10 nucleotides align to TRBD2. The V and J ends lost 5 bases and 1 base, in that order; junction bases with no gene match: 11. CDR3 length equals 17 residues. CDR1 is SGHNT, CDR2 YYREEE, per germline (reference sequence).

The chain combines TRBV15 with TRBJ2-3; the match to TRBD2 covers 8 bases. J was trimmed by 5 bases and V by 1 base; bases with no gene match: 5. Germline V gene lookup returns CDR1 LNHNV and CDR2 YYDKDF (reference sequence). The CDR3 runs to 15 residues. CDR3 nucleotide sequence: TGTGCCACCAGCAGAGGCGGGGGGCCTATAGATACGCAGTATTTT. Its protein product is CATSRGGGPIDTQYF.

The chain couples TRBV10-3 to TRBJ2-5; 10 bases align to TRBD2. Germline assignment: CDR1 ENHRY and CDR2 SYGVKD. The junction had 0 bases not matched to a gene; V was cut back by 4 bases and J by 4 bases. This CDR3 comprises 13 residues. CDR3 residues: CAISVAGGETQYF. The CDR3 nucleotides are TGTGCCATCAGTGTAGCGGGAGGAGAGACCCAGTACTTC.

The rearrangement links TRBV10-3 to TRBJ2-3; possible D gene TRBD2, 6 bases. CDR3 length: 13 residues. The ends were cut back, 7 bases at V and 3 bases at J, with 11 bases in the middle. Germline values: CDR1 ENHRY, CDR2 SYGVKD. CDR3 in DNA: TGTGCCATCAAGGCGGGATCAACAGATACGCAGTATTTT. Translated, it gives CAIKAGSTDTQYF.

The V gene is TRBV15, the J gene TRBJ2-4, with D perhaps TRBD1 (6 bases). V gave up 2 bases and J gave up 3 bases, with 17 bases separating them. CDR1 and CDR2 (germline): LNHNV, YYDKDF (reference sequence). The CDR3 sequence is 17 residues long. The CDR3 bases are TGTGCCACCAGCAGACCCGGACAGCAGGCGGGCAAAAACATTCAGTACTTC. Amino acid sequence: CATSRPGQQAGKNIQYF. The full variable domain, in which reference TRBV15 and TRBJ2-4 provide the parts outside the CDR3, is DAMVIQNPRYQVTQFGKPVTLSCSQTLNHNVMYWYQQKSSQAPKLLFHYYDKDFNNEADTPDNFQSRRPNTSFCFLDIRSPGLGDTAMYLCATSRPGQQAGKNIQYFGAGTRLSVL.

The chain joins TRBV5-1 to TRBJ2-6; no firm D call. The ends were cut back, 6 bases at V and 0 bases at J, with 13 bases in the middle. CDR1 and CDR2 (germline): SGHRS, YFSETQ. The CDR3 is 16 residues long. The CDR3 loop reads CASTLQAVSGANVLTF. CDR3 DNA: TGCGCCAGCACCCTGCAGGCAGTCTCTGGGGCCAACGTCCTGACTTTC.

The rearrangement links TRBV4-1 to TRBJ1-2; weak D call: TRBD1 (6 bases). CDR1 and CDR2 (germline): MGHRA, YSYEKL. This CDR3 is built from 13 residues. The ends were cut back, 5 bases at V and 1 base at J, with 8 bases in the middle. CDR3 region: CASSGGGNYGYTF. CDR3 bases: TGCGCCAGCAGCGGAGGGGGTAACTATGGCTACACCTTC.

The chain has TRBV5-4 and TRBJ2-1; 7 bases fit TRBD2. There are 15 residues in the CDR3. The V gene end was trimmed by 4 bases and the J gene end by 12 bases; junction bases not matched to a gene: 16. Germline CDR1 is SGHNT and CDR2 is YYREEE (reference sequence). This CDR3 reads CASSPTTGLYRGQFF. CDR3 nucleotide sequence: TGTGCCAGCAGCCCAACAACGGGACTATATCGCGGGCAGTTCTTC.

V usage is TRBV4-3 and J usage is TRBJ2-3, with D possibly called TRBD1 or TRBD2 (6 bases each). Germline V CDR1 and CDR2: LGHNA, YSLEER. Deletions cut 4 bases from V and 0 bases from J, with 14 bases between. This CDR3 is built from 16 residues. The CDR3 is CASSLGGGASTDTQYF. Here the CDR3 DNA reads TGCGCCAGCAGCCTGGGGGGCGGTGCTAGCACAGATACGCAGTATTTT.

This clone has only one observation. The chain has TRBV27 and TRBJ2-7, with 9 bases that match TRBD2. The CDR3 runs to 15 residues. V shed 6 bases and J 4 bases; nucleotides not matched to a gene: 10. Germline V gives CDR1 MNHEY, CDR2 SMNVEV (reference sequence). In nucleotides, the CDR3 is TGTGCCAGCAGGTTGGAAAGCGGGAGGTCTTACGAGCAGTACTTC. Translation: CASRLESGRSYEQYF.

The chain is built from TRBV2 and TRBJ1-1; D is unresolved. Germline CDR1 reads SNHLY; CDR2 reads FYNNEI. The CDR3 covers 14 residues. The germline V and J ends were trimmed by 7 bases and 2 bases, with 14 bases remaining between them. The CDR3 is CASTRPVKNTEAFF. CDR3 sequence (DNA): TGTGCCAGCACCAGACCAGTAAAAAACACTGAAGCTTTCTTT.

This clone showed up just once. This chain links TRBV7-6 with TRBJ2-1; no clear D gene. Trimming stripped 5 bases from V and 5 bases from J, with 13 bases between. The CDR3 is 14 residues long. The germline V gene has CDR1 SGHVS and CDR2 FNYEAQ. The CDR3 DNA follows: TGTGCCAGCAGCCCTCGGACCCAGGACAATGAGCAGTTCTTC. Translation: CASSPRTQDNEQFF.

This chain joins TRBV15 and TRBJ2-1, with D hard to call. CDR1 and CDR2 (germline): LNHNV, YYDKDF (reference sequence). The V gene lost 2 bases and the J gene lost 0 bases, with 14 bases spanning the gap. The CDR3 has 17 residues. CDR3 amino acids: CATSRIVGGSSYNEQFF. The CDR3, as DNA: TGTGCCACCAGCAGAATCGTAGGCGGAAGCTCCTACAATGAGCAGTTCTTC.

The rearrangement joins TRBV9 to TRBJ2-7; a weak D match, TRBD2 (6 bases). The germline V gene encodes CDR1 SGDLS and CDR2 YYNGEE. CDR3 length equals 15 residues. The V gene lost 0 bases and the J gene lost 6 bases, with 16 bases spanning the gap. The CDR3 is CASSVASVWDSEQYF. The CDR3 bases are TGTGCCAGCAGCGTAGCCAGTGTATGGGACTCCGAGCAGTACTTC.

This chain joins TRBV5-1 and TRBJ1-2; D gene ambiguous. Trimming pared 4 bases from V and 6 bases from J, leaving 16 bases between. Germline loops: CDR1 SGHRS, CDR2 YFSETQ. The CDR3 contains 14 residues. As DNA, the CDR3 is TGCGCCAGCAGCATCGCCGCGCCCCCGGATGGCTACACCTTC. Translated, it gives CASSIAAPPDGYTF.

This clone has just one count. The CDR3 coding sequence is TGCGCCAGCAGCCAAGTCACCGGGGAGCTGTTTTTT. This encodes CASSQVTGELFF. The chain employs TRBV4-3 and TRBJ2-2; no clear D. The CDR3 extends over 12 amino acids. CDR1 is LGHNA and CDR2 is YSLEER in the germline V gene. The germline V and J ends were trimmed by 1 base and 4 bases, with 1 base remaining between them.

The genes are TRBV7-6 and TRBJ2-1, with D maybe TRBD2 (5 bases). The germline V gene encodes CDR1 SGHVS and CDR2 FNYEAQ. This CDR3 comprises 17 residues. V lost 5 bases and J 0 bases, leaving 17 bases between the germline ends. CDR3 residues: CASSPRISVSSYNEQFF. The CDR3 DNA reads TGTGCCAGCAGCCCTAGGATTAGCGTTAGCTCCTACAATGAGCAGTTCTTC.

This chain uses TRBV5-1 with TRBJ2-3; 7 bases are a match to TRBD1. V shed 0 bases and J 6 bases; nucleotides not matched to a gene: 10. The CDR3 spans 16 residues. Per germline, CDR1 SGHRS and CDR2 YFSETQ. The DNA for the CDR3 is TGCGCCAGCAGCTTGGCCACTCAGGGGGTACAGGATACGCAGTATTTT. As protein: CASSLATQGVQDTQYF.

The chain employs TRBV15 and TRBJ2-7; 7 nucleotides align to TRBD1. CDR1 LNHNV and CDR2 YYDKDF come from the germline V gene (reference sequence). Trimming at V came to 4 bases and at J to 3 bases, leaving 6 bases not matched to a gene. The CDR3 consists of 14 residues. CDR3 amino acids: CATSIFRDSYEQYF. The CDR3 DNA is TGTGCCACCAGCATATTCCGGGACAGCTACGAGCAGTACTTC.

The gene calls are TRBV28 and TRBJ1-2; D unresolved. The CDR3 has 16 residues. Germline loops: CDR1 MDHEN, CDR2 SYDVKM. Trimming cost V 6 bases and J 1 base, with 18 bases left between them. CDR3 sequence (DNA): TGTGCCAGCAGCCTCACCTCTTTCCGGGTTAACTATGGCTACACCTTC. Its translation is CASSLTSFRVNYGYTF.

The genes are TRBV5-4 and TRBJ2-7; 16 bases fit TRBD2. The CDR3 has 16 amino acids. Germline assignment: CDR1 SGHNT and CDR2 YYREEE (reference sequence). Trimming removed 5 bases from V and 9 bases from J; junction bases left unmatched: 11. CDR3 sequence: CASSTGLAGGEPPQYF. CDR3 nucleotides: TGTGCCAGCAGTACGGGACTAGCGGGAGGGGAACCCCCGCAGTACTTC. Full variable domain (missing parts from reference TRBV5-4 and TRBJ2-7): ETGVTQSPTHLIKTRGQQVTLRCSSQSGHNTVSWYQQALGQGPQFIFQYYREEENGRGNFPPRFSGLQFPNYSSELNVNALELDDSALYLCASSTGLAGGEPPQYFGPGTRLTVT.

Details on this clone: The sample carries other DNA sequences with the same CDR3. CDR3 DNA: TGTGCCAGTAGTATCGGATACTCCTACGAGCAGTACTTC. Translated, it gives CASSIGYSYEQYF. This chain uses TRBV19 with TRBJ2-7; the D is unclear. There are 13 residues in the CDR3. Germline lookup yields CDR1 LNHDA and CDR2 SQIVND (reference sequence). With 3 bases removed from V and 0 bases from J, the gap between germline ends came to 6 bases.